This T cell receptor (beta chain) was recorded in a study of identifying expanded T cells in peripheral blood. General observations from the study: Variance in clone template counts between approximately two-week samples significantly increased with total template count across all healthy donors. Differentially abundant clones: about 1.2 between replicates, 16.4 at approximately 13 days, under 25 at four.

Sequencing was performed with immunoSEQ multiplex PCR; in TCRdb, only in-frame clones are kept and a portion is missing. The sample lists tens of thousands of clones, around 89% occurring once. Concerning this clone: Its antigen remains unknown.

Collection occurred without any documented infections or immune events in donors. Sequenced material: blood. This sequence was found in a person aged 18 to 70 in good health.

The CDR3 loop reads CASSLVGYTYEQYF. The CDR3, as DNA: TGTGCCAGCAGCTTAGTCGGTTACACTTACGAGCAGTACTTC. The gene calls are TRBV7-2 and TRBJ2-7; no definite D call. The CDR3 contains 14 residues. The V gene's germline CDR1 is SGHTA and CDR2 FQGNSA. V shed 1 base and J shed 4 bases, with 11 bases lying between them.